The subject of this entry is one T cell receptor beta chain. Its antigen is not identified. This sample stems from a study of T cell responses to AZD1222 COVID-19 vaccine. Study at large: Second doses that came at about 4 or about 12 weeks were put together.

Findings and caveats of the study: Compared with day 0, the breadth and depth of the Spike-specific TCR repertoire rose significantly after two doses of AZD1222. Distributed over spike, vaccine-associated CD4 TCRs predominated at 160-218 and 743-854. Mostly white British, mostly female donors; authors suggested clonal diversity may be underestimated.

Using immunoSEQ multiplex PCR, the repertoire was profiled, and TCRdb retains in-frame clones only, with some absent. The sample consists of some 120,000 clones, roughly 87% of them appearing once. V lost 6 bases to trimming and J lost 4 bases, with 9 bases between them. Germline assignment: CDR1 LGHDT and CDR2 YNNKEL (reference sequence). The CDR3 totals 12 residues. This chain joins TRBV3-1 (or the pseudogene TRBV3-2) and TRBJ1-1; no clear D gene. The clonotype was recovered from an adult in good health. Sequences were derived from peripheral blood, sampled on day 0 of AZD1222 vaccination. In DNA, the CDR3 is TGTGCCAGCAGGCCAAAGGGCACTGAAGCTTTCTTT. This codes for CASRPKGTEAFF.